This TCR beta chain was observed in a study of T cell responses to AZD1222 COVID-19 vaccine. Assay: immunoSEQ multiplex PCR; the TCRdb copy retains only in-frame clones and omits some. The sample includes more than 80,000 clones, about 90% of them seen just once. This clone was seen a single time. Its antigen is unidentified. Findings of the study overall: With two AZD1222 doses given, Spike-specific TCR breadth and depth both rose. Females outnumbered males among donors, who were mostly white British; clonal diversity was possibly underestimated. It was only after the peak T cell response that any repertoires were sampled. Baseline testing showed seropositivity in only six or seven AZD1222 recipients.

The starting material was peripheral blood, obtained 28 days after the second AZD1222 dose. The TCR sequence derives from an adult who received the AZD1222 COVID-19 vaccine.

The CDR3, as DNA: TGTGCCAGCAGTTACACAGGGGGCGCGAACACCGGGGAGCTGTTTTTT. Its translation: CASSYTGGANTGELFF. This chain uses TRBV6-5 with TRBJ2-2, with 9 bases lining up with TRBD1. Germline CDR1 reads MNHEY; CDR2 reads SVGAGI. This CDR3 is 16 amino acids long. V was pared by 2 bases and J by 0 bases, with 1 base of the junction left unmatched.